Following are 13 T cell receptor beta chains from one sample sequenced in a study of shared clonotypes between healthy human individuals (TCRdb year 2020). Libraries were prepared through the immunoSEQ multiplex PCR assay. In its TCRdb copy, this immuneACCESS table keeps in-frame sequences only and misses some clones. Where compared with another copy, unresolved V genes explain less than half of these, and the others have no known cause. Counted in this sample were over a million clones; roughly 74% of them appeared once. The top ten clones comprise 0.5% to 0.65% of the sample. Sample: memory CD4+ T cells from PBMCs. Per the publication, the cell subset or site label means: CD45RA-negative fraction. The receptor set was obtained from a man aged 18 to 29 in good health. Some clones in this sample may be carry-over from other donors' samples.

CDR3 loop: CASSHNTIYF. CDR3 DNA: TGTGCCAGCAGCCACAACACCATATATTTT. V usage is TRBV28 and J usage is TRBJ1-3; no definite D call. Trimming took 6 bases from V and 7 from J, leaving 4 bases between them. The CDR3 extends over 10 amino acids. Germline V gene data show CDR1 as MDHEN and CDR2 as SYDVKM.

The CDR3 DNA reads TGTGCCAGCAGCGCCGACAGGGTTGGGGCCAACGTCCTGACTTTC. Translation gives CASSADRVGANVLTF. The V gene is TRBV7-8, the J gene TRBJ2-6; the match to TRBD1 covers 7 bases. The CDR3 runs to 15 residues. The germline V gene encodes CDR1 SGHVS and CDR2 FQNEAQ. J gave up 3 bases and V 5 bases, and 4 bases lay outside the gene matches.

This sequence joins TRBV7-2 and TRBJ1-5; D is ambiguous. This CDR3 contains 12 residues. Trimming removed 5 bases from V and 4 bases from J, with 6 bases in between. The germline gives CDR1 SGHTA, CDR2 FQGNSA. CDR3 protein: CASSMLNQPQHF. For the CDR3, the DNA is TGTGCCAGCAGCATGTTAAATCAGCCCCAGCATTTT.

The V gene is TRBV7-2, the J gene TRBJ2-5; TRBD1 matches 7 bases. CDR3 length: 16 residues. The V gene's germline CDR1 is SGHTA and CDR2 FQGNSA. The J segment lost 2 bases and the V segment lost 3 bases, leaving 9 bases of the junction unmatched. The chain's CDR3 is CASSFGQAVGQETQYF. The CDR3 DNA follows: TGTGCCAGCAGCTTTGGACAGGCGGTTGGGCAAGAGACCCAGTACTTC. Full variable domain (outside the CDR3, taken from reference TRBV7-2 and TRBJ2-5): GAGVSQSPSNKVTEKGKDVELRCDPISGHTALYWYRQSLGQGLEFLIYFQGNSAPDKSGLPSDRFSAERTGGSVSTLTIQRTQQEDSAVYLCASSFGQAVGQETQYFGPGTRLLVL.

The count of this clone is one. The rearrangement links TRBV27 to TRBJ2-7; no clear D gene. The V gene lost 4 bases and the J gene lost 9 bases, with 25 bases spanning the gap. The germline V gene has CDR1 MNHEY and CDR2 SMNVEV (reference sequence). The CDR3 has 16 residues. CDR3 region: CASSSNPDGPSPRQYF. CDR3 nucleotide sequence: TGTGCCAGCAGTTCCAATCCTGACGGCCCTAGTCCCAGGCAGTACTTC.

This chain links TRBV6-6 with TRBJ2-7, with D tentatively TRBD2 (5 bases). CDR3 size: 15 residues. Germline assignment: CDR1 MNHNY and CDR2 SVGAGI (reference sequence). V was pared by 6 bases and J by 2 bases, with 17 bases between. The CDR3 is CASSPGNPYPYEQYF. The CDR3 DNA reads TGTGCCAGCAGCCCGGGAAACCCGTACCCCTACGAGCAGTACTTC.

V and J are TRBV28 and TRBJ2-1; D possibly corresponds to TRBD2 (5 bases). Looked up from germline, CDR1 is MDHEN and CDR2 is SYDVKM. The length of the CDR3 is 14 residues. Deletions cut 5 bases from V and 2 bases from J, with 10 bases between. The CDR3 reads CASSLTGTYNEQFF. The CDR3 DNA is TGTGCCAGCAGTCTAACCGGGACCTACAATGAGCAGTTCTTC.

V and J are TRBV6-5 and TRBJ2-7, with 8 positions matching TRBD2. The trim removed 6 bases at V and 6 bases at J, leaving 10 bases unmatched. This CDR3 spans 14 amino acids. Germline-derived CDR1 and CDR2 are MNHEY and SVGAGI. The CDR3 bases are TGTGCCAGCAGCACCAGCGGGAGTTCACTCGAGCAGTACTTC. Translating gives CASSTSGSSLEQYF.

Of note for this clone: The identical CDR3 is also encoded by other nucleotide sequences in the sample. The rearrangement joins TRBV28 to TRBJ2-1; no definite D call. Germline V lookup: CDR1 MDHEN, CDR2 SYDVKM. CDR3 length: 12 amino acids. The ends were cut back, 4 bases at V and 4 bases at J, with 5 bases in the middle. The CDR3 DNA is TGTGCCAGCAGTTCACCTTACAATGAGCAGTTCTTC. Translating gives CASSSPYNEQFF.

This chain connects TRBV30 to TRBJ2-7; 8 positions agree with TRBD1. CDR3 length: 16 amino acids. V shed 6 bases, J shed 3 bases, and the junction held 16 bases outside the gene matches. Germline CDR1 reads GTSNPN; CDR2 reads SVGIG (reference sequence). CDR3 bases: TGTGCCTGTAGTAGGACAGGGTTCCCTGGGGACTACGAGCAGTACTTC. Protein sequence: CACSRTGFPGDYEQYF.

The chain couples TRBV5-1 to TRBJ2-5; tentatively, D is TRBD1 (5 bases). CDR1 SGHRS and CDR2 YFSETQ come from the germline V gene. This CDR3 spans 14 amino acids. With 3 bases removed from V and 4 bases from J, the gap between germline ends came to 13 bases. Here the CDR3 DNA reads TGCGCCAGCAGCTCCCCACAGGAACTAGAGACCCAGTACTTC. Translated, it gives CASSSPQELETQYF.

The chain recombines TRBV2 with TRBJ1-4; the match to TRBD1 covers 7 bases. The length of the CDR3 is 13 residues. V gave up 11 bases and J gave up 3 bases; unmatched junction bases: 6. The germline V gene has CDR1 SNHLY and CDR2 FYNNEI. The CDR3 sequence is CASSGTANEKLFF. CDR3 coding DNA: TGTGCCTCCTCCGGGACAGCTAATGAAAAACTGTTTTTT.

The rearrangement links TRBV6-5 to TRBJ2-7; D uncertain. The CDR3 loop spans 15 amino acids. V lost 6 bases to trimming and J lost 3 bases, with 18 bases between them. From germline, CDR1 is MNHEY and CDR2 SVGAGI. CDR3 sequence (DNA): TGTGCCAGCAGACGAAGCCTGACTTCAGGCTACGAGCAGTACTTC. It specifies CASRRSLTSGYEQYF.